This T cell receptor (beta chain) was obtained from a study of blood T cell repertoires in COVID-19. On the study more broadly: Italy, Spain and the United States were the sources of the convalescent and acute COVID-19 samples. PBMCs, B-cell-depleted T cells, or T cells were the source of the cDNA or gDNA that made up the material.

Authors' analysis steps: Reference gene primer amplification in the assay estimated nucleated cell counts. Using immunoSEQ multiplex PCR, the repertoire was profiled, and TCRdb retains in-frame clones only, with some absent. V and J calls plus clone size are reproduced from that table; the DNA served to infer D and trimming. The data show approximately 82,000 clones, approximately 82% seen once. The CDR3 sequence is 13 residues long. The germline CDR1 and CDR2 sequences are MNHEY and SMNVEV (reference sequence). Deletions cut 5 bases from V and 10 bases from J, with 17 bases between. Material for sequencing was peripheral blood. V usage is TRBV27 and J usage is TRBJ1-2; D perhaps matches TRBD1 (5 bases). The sequence derives from a man aged 50 or older with active or convalescent COVID-19. The CDR3 DNA sequence: TGTGCCAGCAGTGCGGGACTGGGCGGTCTCTACACCTTC. It encodes CASSAGLGGLYTF.